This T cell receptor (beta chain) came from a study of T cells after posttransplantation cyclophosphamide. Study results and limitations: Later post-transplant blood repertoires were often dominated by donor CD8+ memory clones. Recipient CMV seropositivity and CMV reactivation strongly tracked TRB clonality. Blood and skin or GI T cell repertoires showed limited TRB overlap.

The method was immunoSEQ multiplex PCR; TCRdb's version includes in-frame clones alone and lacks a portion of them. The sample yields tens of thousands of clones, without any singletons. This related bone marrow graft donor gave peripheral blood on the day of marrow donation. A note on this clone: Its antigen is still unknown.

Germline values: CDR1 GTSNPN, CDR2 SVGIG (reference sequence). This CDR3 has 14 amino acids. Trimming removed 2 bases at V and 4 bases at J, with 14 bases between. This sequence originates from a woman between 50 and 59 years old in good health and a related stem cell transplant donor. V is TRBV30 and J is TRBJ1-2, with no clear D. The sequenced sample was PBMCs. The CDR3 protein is CAWSSVGTTYGYTF. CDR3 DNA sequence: TGTGCCTGGAGTTCTGTGGGCACAACCTATGGCTACACCTTC. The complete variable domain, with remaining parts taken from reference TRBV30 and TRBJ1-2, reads SQTIHQWPATLVQPVGSPLSLECTVEGTSNPNLYWYRQAAGRGLQLLFYSVGIGQISSEVPQNLSASRPQDRQFILSSKKLLLSDSGFYLCAWSSVGTTYGYTFGSGTRLTVV.